Below, 10 T cell receptor beta chains from the same sample are listed, as sequenced in a study of T-cell memory formation after mild COVID-19. A single record per CDR3 protein comes from TCRdb applying MiXCR to the 5' RACE reads. This table holds over 60,000 distinct CDR3 sequences, over 15% found once. The sample was PBMCs or a T cell subset sorted from them (not recorded which). These TCRs come from an adult woman who had mild COVID-19 (a few samples of this study predate the infection). Cell type and time point are not known.

A few counts support this clonotype. V usage is TRBV12-3 or TRBV12-4 and J usage is TRBJ2-3; D is possibly TRBD2 (5 bases). The CDR3 runs to 15 residues. With 6 bases removed from V and 0 bases from J, the gap between germline ends came to 13 bases. In nucleotides, the CDR3 is TGTGCCAGCAGCCGATCTAGAGGGAGCACAGATACGCAGTATTTT. It translates to CASSRSRGSTDTQYF.

The CDR3 reads CSARGSELVYEQYF. As DNA, the CDR3 is TGCAGTGCTAGAGGGTCGGAGTTGGTCTACGAGCAGTACTTC. This chain uses TRBV20-1 with TRBJ2-7; unclear D gene. V gave up 1 base and J gave up 3 bases, with 13 bases separating them. The length of the CDR3 is 14 residues. Per germline, CDR1 DFQATT and CDR2 SNEGSKA (reference sequence).

This CDR3 reads CASSRKGEQYF. CDR3 in DNA: TGTGCCAGCAGCCGGAAGGGCGAGCAGTACTTC. The chain has TRBV7-9 and TRBJ2-7; D unclear. The length of the CDR3 is 11 residues. The germline V and J ends were trimmed by 5 bases and 6 bases, with 8 bases remaining between them. The germline V gene has CDR1 SEHNR and CDR2 FQNEAQ (reference sequence). Full variable domain (outside the CDR3, taken from reference TRBV7-9 and TRBJ2-7): DTGVSQNPRHKITKRGQNVTFRCDPISEHNRLYWYRQTLGQGPEFLTYFQNEAQLEKSRLLSDRFSAERPKGSFSTLEIQRTEQGDSAMYLCASSRKGEQYFGPGTRLTVT.

This clonotype was counted between two and nine times. The chain uses TRBV27 and TRBJ2-6, with TRBD1 matching 7 bases. CDR1 and CDR2 from the germline V gene are MNHEY and SMNVEV (reference sequence). This CDR3 has 13 residues. The trim removed 4 bases at V and 11 bases at J, leaving 5 bases unmatched. The CDR3 reads CASSWTGNDVLTF. The CDR3, as DNA: TGTGCCAGCAGTTGGACAGGTAACGACGTCCTGACTTTC.

This clonotype showed up just a few times. The rearrangement links TRBV30 to TRBJ2-5; D call uncertain. V lost 0 bases, J lost 9 bases, and 14 bases lay in between. This CDR3 comprises 13 residues. Per germline, CDR1 GTSNPN and CDR2 SVGIG (reference sequence). The CDR3 nucleotides are TGTGCCTGGAGTGTGGATGGTTTGAGTCCCCAGTACTTC. This gives the protein CAWSVDGLSPQYF.

This clonotype appeared a few times. The V gene is TRBV9, the J gene TRBJ1-4; no clear D. The germline gives CDR1 SGDLS, CDR2 YYNGEE. The CDR3 runs 14 residues. With 0 bases removed from V and 7 bases from J, the gap between germline ends came to 10 bases. Written as DNA, the CDR3 is TGTGCCAGCAGCGTAGGGGCAGGACTTGAAAAACTGTTTTTT. It is translated as CASSVGAGLEKLFF.

This clonotype was counted between two and nine times. V usage is TRBV7-3 and J usage is TRBJ1-2, with D possibly being TRBD1 (5 bases). The CDR3 loop spans 14 amino acids. The germline V and J ends were trimmed by 8 bases and 2 bases, with 15 bases remaining between them. The germline V gene encodes CDR1 SGHTA and CDR2 FQGTGA. This CDR3 is CASGSGDPNYGYTF. The CDR3 DNA is TGTGCCAGCGGATCGGGGGACCCAAACTATGGCTACACCTTC.

This chain links TRBV6-2 or TRBV6-3 with TRBJ2-1; TRBD1 matches at 8 bases. Per the germline V gene, CDR1 is MNHEY and CDR2 is SVGEGT. V lost 3 bases and J lost 8; bases outside the gene matches: 9. The CDR3 sequence is 15 residues long. The CDR3 sequence is CASSYSVQGVYEQFF. The CDR3 DNA reads TGTGCCAGCAGTTATTCCGTACAGGGGGTCTATGAGCAGTTCTTC.

The chain joins TRBV2 to TRBJ2-1; a possible D gene is TRBD1 (6 bases). The CDR3 totals 14 residues. CDR1 and CDR2 from the germline V gene are SNHLY and FYNNEI. V was trimmed by 10 bases and J by 2 bases, leaving 15 bases between them. The CDR3 loop reads CATTGSLTYNEQFF. As DNA, the CDR3 is TGTGCCACCACAGGGTCCCTCACCTACAATGAGCAGTTCTTC.

This clonotype is categorized as medium-sized (0.01 to 0.1%). The rearrangement joins TRBV20-1 to TRBJ2-3, with 9 bases lining up with TRBD2. This CDR3 region has 15 residues. The V and J ends lost 6 bases and 2 bases, in that order; junction bases with no gene match: 9. The germline V gene has CDR1 DFQATT and CDR2 SNEGSKA (reference sequence). The CDR3 protein is CSAPRLAVFTDTQYF. The CDR3 nucleotides read TGCAGTGCCCCCCGACTAGCGGTTTTCACAGATACGCAGTATTTT.